This T cell receptor (beta chain) was documented in a study of T and B cells in COVID-19 patients. About the research overall: Recovered patients mostly had mild to moderate COVID-19 managed as outpatients. Of some 19 active-infection patients, 12 were critically ill with mechanical ventilation or extracorporeal membrane oxygenation. Points from the study as a whole: Symptomatic-phase blood samples from mildly ill patients and early samples from severe cases were scarce. At recovery TRB diversity and richness exceeded healthy donors, after highly clonal active COVID-19 repertoires.

TRB rearrangements were amplified by multiplex PCR with BIOMED2 TRB-A/B primers. TCRdb re-called the multiplex PCR reads with MiXCR, one entry per CDR3 protein. Here the sample spans some 13,000 distinct CDR3 sequences, 25% being singletons. From blood, roughly 250-550 ng of genomic DNA served as TRB template. To note about this clonotype: The target antigen is unknown.

The germline gives CDR1 MNHEY, CDR2 SMNVEV (reference sequence). Between the trimmed V and J ends, which lost 4 bases and 1 base, there was a span of 7 bases. The CDR3 is made up of 13 amino acids. This rearrangement joins TRBV27 to TRBJ2-5; perhaps D is TRBD1 or TRBD2 (5 bases each). The clonotype originates from a human donor who had recovered from COVID-19. Sequenced input: blood. The DNA for the CDR3 is TGTGCCAGCAGTTCGGGGCTCCAAGAGACCCAGTACTTC. It translates to CASSSGLQETQYF.